This T cell receptor (beta chain) is drawn from a study of CD8 T cells in ankylosing spondylitis. TCRdb recomputed calls from the 5' RACE reads with MiXCR, one row per CDR3 protein. This repertoire shows 200,000 to 300,000 distinct CDR3 sequences, 7.5% to 9% found once; its top ten account for nearly 7%. This clonotype has a handful of counts. The sequenced material came from blood, either unsorted or a sorted T cell fraction (not recorded which). The TCR was taken from a male donor with ankylosing spondylitis or in good health (not recorded which).

The CDR3 coding sequence is TGTGCCAGCAGTTTCCCGGGACAAAAGGGAGATACGCAGTATTTT. It yields the protein CASSFPGQKGDTQYF. The V call is TRBV12-3 or TRBV12-4, the J call TRBJ2-3; tentative D call: TRBD1 (6 bases). V gave up 3 bases and J gave up 5 bases, with 15 bases separating them. CDR3 length: 15 residues.